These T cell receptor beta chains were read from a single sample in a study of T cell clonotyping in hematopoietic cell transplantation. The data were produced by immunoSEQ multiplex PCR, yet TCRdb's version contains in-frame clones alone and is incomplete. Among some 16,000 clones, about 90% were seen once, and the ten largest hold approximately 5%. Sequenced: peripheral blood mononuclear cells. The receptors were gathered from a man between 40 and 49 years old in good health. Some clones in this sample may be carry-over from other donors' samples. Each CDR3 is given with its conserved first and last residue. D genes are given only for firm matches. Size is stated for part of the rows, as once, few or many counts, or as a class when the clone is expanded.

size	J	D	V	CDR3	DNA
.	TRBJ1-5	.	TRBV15	CATSTGGEPQHF	TGTGCCACCAGCACTGGAGGGGAGCCCCAGCATTTT
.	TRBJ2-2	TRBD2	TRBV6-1	CASSGLAGGPGELFF	TGTGCCAGCAGTGGACTAGCGGGAGGGCCCGGGGAGCTGTTTTTT
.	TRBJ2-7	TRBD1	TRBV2	CASSEGQQGLSYEQYF	TGTGCCAGCAGTGAAGGGCAACAGGGGTTGAGCTACGAGCAGTACTTC
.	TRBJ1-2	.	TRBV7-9	CASSLPVLNYGYTF	TGTGCCAGCAGCTTACCGGTTTTAAACTATGGCTACACCTTC
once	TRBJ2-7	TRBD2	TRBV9	CASSVAGGVYEQYF	TGTGCCAGCAGCGTAGCTGGGGGGGTCTACGAGCAGTACTTC
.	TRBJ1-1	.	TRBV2	CASSEQSRTEAFF	TGTGCCAGCAGTGAGCAGTCGAGGACTGAAGCTTTCTTT
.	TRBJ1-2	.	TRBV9	CASSTPEGFYGYTF	TGTGCCAGCAGCACCCCGGAGGGATTCTATGGCTACACCTTC
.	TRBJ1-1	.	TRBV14	CASSQDWGNTEAFF	TGTGCCAGCAGCCAAGATTGGGGGAACACTGAAGCTTTCTTT
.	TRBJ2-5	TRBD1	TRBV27	CASSLYPTGGLETQYF	TGTGCCAGCAGTTTATACCCCACAGGGGGCCTGGAGACCCAGTACTTC
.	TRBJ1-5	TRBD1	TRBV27	CASSLRQGRSNQPQHF	TGTGCCAGCAGTTTGAGACAGGGAAGGAGCAATCAGCCCCAGCATTTT
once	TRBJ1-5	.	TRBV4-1	CASSQGGGRAIREPQHF	TGCGCCAGCAGCCAAGGGGGAGGCAGGGCGATACGGGAACCCCAGCATTTT
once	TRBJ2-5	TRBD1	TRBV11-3	CASSGPFPGQGITQETQYF	TGTGCCAGCAGCGGACCGTTCCCGGGACAGGGAATTACCCAAGAGACCCAGTACTTC
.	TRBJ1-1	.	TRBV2	CASSSERNTEAFF	TGTGCCAGCAGTTCTGAACGGAACACTGAAGCTTTCTTT
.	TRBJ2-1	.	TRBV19	CASSIGTNQYNEQFF	TGTGCCAGTAGTATAGGGACTAACCAATACAATGAGCAGTTCTTC
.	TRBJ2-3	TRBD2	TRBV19	CASSTSGRPPDTQYF	TGTGCCAGTAGTACTAGCGGGAGACCCCCAGATACGCAGTATTTT
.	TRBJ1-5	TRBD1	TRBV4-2	CASSRTGVNQPQHF	TGTGCCAGCAGCCGGACAGGGGTCAATCAGCCCCAGCATTTT
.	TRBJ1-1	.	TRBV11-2	CASSLDLKVEAFF	TGTGCCAGCAGCTTAGATCTTAAGGTTGAAGCTTTCTTT
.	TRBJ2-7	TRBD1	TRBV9	CASSAGQTYEQYF	TGTGCCAGCAGCGCGGGACAGACCTACGAGCAGTACTTC
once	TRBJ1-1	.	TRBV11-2	CASSSRTGSMNTEAFF	TGTGCCAGCAGCTCCCGAACCGGGAGCATGAACACTGAAGCTTTCTTT
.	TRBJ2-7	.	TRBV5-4	CASSLRTTLDREQYF	TGTGCCAGCAGCTTGCGGACGACGTTAGATCGGGAGCAGTACTTC
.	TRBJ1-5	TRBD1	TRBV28	CASSFGTDNQPQHF	TGTGCCAGCAGTTTTGGGACAGATAATCAGCCCCAGCATTTT
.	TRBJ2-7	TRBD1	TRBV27	CASSWGQDYEQYF	TGTGCCAGCAGCTGGGGACAGGACTACGAGCAGTACTTC
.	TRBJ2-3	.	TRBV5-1	CASSLEQGQDTQYF	TGCGCCAGCAGCTTGGAGCAGGGCCAGGATACGCAGTATTTT
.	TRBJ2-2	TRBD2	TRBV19	CASSIQLAGGPGGELFF	TGTGCCAGTAGTATCCAACTAGCGGGGGGGCCGGGCGGGGAGCTGTTTTTT
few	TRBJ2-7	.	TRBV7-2	CASSQGGKPWEQYF	TGTGCCAGCAGCCAAGGGGGGAAACCATGGGAGCAGTACTTC
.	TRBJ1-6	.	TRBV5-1	CASKIGTSISPLHF	TGCGCCAGCAAGATCGGCACAAGTATTTCACCCCTCCACTTT
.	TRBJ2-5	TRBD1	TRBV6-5	CASSSTGTGQETQYF	TGTGCCAGCAGTTCAACAGGGACAGGCCAAGAGACCCAGTACTTC
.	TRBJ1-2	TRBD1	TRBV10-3	CAISEVGGQGAAGYTF	TGTGCCATCAGTGAAGTAGGGGGACAGGGGGCTGCTGGCTACACCTTC
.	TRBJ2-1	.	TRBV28	CASSKGRQRYNEQFF	TGTGCCAGCAGTAAAGGCCGACAGCGCTACAATGAGCAGTTCTTC
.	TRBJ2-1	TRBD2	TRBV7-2	CASSPGTSGTYEQFF	TGTGCCAGCAGCCCCGGGACTAGCGGCACATATGAGCAGTTCTTC
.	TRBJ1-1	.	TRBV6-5	CASSYSRSLNTEAFF	TGTGCCAGCAGTTACTCGAGGTCCCTGAACACTGAAGCTTTCTTT
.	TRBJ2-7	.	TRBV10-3	CAISGSLYEQYF	TGTGCCATCAGTGGGTCCCTCTACGAGCAGTACTTC
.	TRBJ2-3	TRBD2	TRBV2	CASTRGLAGDTQYF	TGTGCCAGCACTCGGGGACTAGCGGGAGATACGCAGTATTTT
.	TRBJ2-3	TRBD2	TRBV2	CASRAGVGTDTQYF	TGTGCCAGCAGAGCGGGGGTGGGCACAGATACGCAGTATTTT
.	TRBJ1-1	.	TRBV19	CASAWTEDTEAFF	TGTGCCAGTGCCTGGACAGAAGACACTGAAGCTTTCTTT
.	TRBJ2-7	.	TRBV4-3	CASSHDSGDRAYEQYF	TGCGCCAGCAGCCATGATTCAGGGGATAGGGCCTACGAGCAGTACTTC
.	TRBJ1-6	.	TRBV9	CASSEDQDGRSPLHF	TGTGCCAGCAGCGAAGACCAGGACGGCAGGTCACCCCTCCACTTT
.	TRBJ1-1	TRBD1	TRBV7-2	CASSPYRGANTEAFF	TGTGCCAGCAGCCCATACAGGGGCGCGAACACTGAAGCTTTCTTT
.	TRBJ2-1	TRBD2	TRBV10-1	CASRTPLRGEYNEQFF	TGCGCCAGCAGGACCCCCCTACGGGGGGAATACAATGAGCAGTTCTTC
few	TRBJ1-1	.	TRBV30	CAWGDNFMNTEAFF	TGTGCCTGGGGGGACAACTTCATGAACACTGAAGCTTTCTTT
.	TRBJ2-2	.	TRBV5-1	CASRGLPRTGELFF	TGCGCCAGCAGGGGCCTACCTAGAACCGGGGAGCTGTTTTTT
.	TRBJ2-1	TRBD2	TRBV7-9	CASSLRSGRANEQFF	TGTGCCAGCAGCTTGCGTAGCGGGAGGGCAAATGAGCAGTTCTTC
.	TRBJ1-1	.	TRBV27	CASSLTPNTEAFF	TGTGCCAGCAGCCTGACACCTAACACTGAAGCTTTCTTT
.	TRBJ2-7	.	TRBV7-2	CASSPTPYEQYF	TGTGCCAGCAGCCCGACTCCCTACGAGCAGTACTTC
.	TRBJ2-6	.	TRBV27	CASSRDPGLSSSGANVLTF	TGTGCCAGCAGTAGGGACCCAGGATTGTCGAGCTCTGGGGCCAACGTCCTGACTTTC
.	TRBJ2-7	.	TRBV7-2	CASSLGTVYEQYF	TGTGCCAGCAGCTTAGGCACAGTATACGAGCAGTACTTC